These T cell receptor beta chains were read from a single sample in a study of T cell responses to AZD1222 COVID-19 vaccine. The data were produced by immunoSEQ multiplex PCR, yet TCRdb's version contains in-frame clones alone and is incomplete. This sample yields about 150,000 clones, of which about 90% are seen a single time; about 4% belongs to the top ten. The source material was peripheral blood, sampled 28 days after the second AZD1222 dose. The receptors originated from an adult who received the AZD1222 COVID-19 vaccine. CDR3s include the opening cysteine and the closing phenylalanine or tryptophan.

TRBJ1-1	TRBV4-1	CASSQSRFGAFF
TRBJ1-4	TRBV6-5	CASSDRGSTNEKLFF
TRBJ1-1	TRBV5-6	CASSWDRDTEAFF
TRBJ1-1	TRBV6-5	CASSYRGVNTEAFF
TRBJ1-6	TRBV6-5	CASSRTGGGNSPLHF
TRBJ2-1	TRBV13	CASSLGRGRPNEQFF
TRBJ2-5	TRBV12-5	CASGLGLPQETQYF
TRBJ1-2	TRBV4-3	CASSQGHSPELGYGYTF
TRBJ2-2	TRBV4-2	CASSQGTSSTGELFF
TRBJ2-5	TRBV18	CASSWGGNQETQYF
TRBJ1-1	TRBV19	CASSEHGAQGPNTEAFF
TRBJ1-4	TRBV6-1	CASSEWGGNEKLFF
TRBJ2-2	TRBV7-3	CASRAGTHSTGELFF
TRBJ2-2	TRBV6-5	CASIGTRGTGELFF
TRBJ2-2	TRBV6-5	CASRVNTGELFF
TRBJ2-7	TRBV11-3	CASSLVVSASGIYEQYF
TRBJ2-2	TRBV2	CASSEGNRGTGELFF
TRBJ1-1	TRBV27	CASSPRTGGYTEAFF
TRBJ1-1	TRBV27	CASRLSSGRTEAFF
TRBJ2-2	TRBV6-4	CASSSAGEGSGELFF
TRBJ1-1	TRBV6-5	CASTYHEAGTEAFF
TRBJ2-6	TRBV27	CASSGLGTGANVLTF
TRBJ2-7	TRBV18	CASSPTAGLFSEQYF
TRBJ1-1	TRBV6-2/TRBV6-3	CASSYSPGGNTEAFF
TRBJ1-1	TRBV10-2	CASSAGGTEAFF
TRBJ1-6	TRBV4-2	CASSQGSNSPLHF